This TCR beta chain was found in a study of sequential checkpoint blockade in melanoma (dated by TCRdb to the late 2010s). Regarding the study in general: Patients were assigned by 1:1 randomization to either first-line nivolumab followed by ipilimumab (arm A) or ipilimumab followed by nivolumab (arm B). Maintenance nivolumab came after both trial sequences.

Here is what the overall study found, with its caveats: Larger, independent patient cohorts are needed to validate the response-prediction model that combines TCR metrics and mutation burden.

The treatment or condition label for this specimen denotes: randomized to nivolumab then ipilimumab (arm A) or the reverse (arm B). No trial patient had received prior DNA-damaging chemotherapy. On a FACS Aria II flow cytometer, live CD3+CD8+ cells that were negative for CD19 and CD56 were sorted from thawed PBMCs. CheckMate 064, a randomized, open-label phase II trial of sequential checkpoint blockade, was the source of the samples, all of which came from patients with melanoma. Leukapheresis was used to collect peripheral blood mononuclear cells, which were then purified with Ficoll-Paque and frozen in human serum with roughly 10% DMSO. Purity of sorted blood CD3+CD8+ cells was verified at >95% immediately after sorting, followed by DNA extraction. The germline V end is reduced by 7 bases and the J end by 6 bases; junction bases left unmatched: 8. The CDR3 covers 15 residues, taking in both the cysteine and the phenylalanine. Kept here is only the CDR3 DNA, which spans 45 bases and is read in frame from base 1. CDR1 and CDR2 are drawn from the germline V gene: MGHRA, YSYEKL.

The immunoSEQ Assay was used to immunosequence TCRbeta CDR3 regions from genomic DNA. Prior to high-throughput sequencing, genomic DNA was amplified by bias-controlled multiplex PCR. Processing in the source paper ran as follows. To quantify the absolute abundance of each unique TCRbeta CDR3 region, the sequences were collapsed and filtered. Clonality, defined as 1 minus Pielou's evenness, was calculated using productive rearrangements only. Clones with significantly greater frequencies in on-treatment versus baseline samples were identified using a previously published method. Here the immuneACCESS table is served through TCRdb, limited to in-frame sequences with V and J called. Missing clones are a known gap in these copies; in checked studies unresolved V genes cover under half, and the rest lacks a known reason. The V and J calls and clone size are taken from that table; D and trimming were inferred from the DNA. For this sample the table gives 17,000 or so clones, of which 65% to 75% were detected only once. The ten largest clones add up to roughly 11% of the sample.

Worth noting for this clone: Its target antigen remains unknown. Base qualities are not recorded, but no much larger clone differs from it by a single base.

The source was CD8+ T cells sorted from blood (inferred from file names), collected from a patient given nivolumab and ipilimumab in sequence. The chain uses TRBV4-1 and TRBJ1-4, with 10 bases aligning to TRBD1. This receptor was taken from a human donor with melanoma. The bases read TGCGCCAGCAAACGACTGGACAGGGGGGATGAAAAACTGTTTTTT. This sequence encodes CASKRLDRGDEKLFF.